The clone carrying this TCR beta chain was detected ten times or more. Each CDR3 protein is one row after TCRdb ran MiXCR on the 5' RACE reads. This sample yields about 41,000 distinct CDR3 sequences, of which approximately 5% are seen a single time; approximately 8.5% belongs to the top ten. The record originates from a study of T cells of healthy individuals. Germline CDR1 is SGHTA and CDR2 is FQGTGA. Losses at the gene ends were 5 bases for V and 0 bases for J; bases not matched to a gene: 3. This CDR3 has 16 amino acids. The chain couples TRBV7-3 to TRBJ2-3; 12 nucleotides agree with TRBD2. This sequence was found in a human donor in good health. Written as DNA, the CDR3 is TGTGCCAGCAGCCATGGGACTAGCGGGAGCACAGATACGCAGTATTTT. Protein product: CASSHGTSGSTDTQYF.